This T cell receptor (beta chain) comes out of a study of blood T cell repertoires in COVID-19 (dated by TCRdb to between 2020 and 2021). Regarding the complete study: Collaborator samples came from the United States, Italy and Spain and covered acute and convalescent phases of COVID-19. Samples were obtained from the ongoing ImmuneRACE study (first 160 participants) and from 1,200 or so subjects provided by 6 global collaborators. Where HLA class I and class II types were available, the types were taken from metadata supplied by the sample provider, not from assay-based typing. The dataset comprised deeply sampled blood TCRbeta repertoires from subjects exposed to, actively infected with, or recovered from COVID-19. The material from the prospective study consisted of cDNA or gDNA derived from T cells, B-cell-depleted T cells, or PBMCs. A de-identified subject ID, COVID-19 status, age in years and sex were almost always included in the sample metadata. A freely available public database, intended as a resource for researchers studying the immune response to SARS-CoV-2, is where the repertoires were released. General study outcomes and caveats: The amount of clinical and demographic metadata varied by source and participant and was provided uncurated.

This clone was counted a single time. Which antigen it targets is not known. Base-call qualities are not available, and no considerably larger clone is one nucleotide away. CDR1 and CDR2 are read off the germline V gene (reference sequence) as LNHDA and SQIVND. V is cut by 10 bases and J by 3 bases, and the space between the germline ends is 19 bases. The cysteine opens and the phenylalanine closes a CDR3 of 15 amino acids. Only the CDR3 part of the read is kept: 45 bases, read in frame from the first base. Each collaborating institution followed its own protocols to collect whole blood in K2EDTA tubes. Collaborator samples were shipped for TCRbeta analysis as frozen whole blood, isolated PBMCs, or DNA extracted from either sample type. TCRbeta CDR3 regions were amplified from genomic DNA using the immunoSEQ Assay, a bias-controlled multiplex PCR. The study's own analysis went as follows. The number of nucleated cells in each sample was estimated by amplification of reference gene primers within the assay. To quantify the absolute abundance of each unique TCRbeta CDR3 rearrangement, sequence reads were collapsed and filtered. Productive Simpson clonality was computed per sample as the square root of Simpson's diversity index over productive rearrangements. Imported from immuneACCESS, the table was reduced by TCRdb to in-frame sequences with V and J called. These copies leave out some clones; in studies compared against another copy, an unresolved V gene accounts for under half, and the cause of the remainder is not known. The D gene and trimming were derived from the DNA, and the V and J assignments and clone size from that table. The sample table contains fewer than 60,000 clones; only one count was recorded for around 80% of them. Of the sample, under 15% is held by the ten largest clones.

The sample comprised peripheral blood. This receptor was obtained from a woman of 80 years or more with acute or convalescent COVID-19. Rearrangement joined TRBV19 to TRBJ2-1; the D segment could be TRBD2, given 6 matching bases. The CDR3 protein is CATKMGGPYYNEQFF. The sequenced DNA is TGTGCCACCAAAATGGGGGGTCCCTACTACAATGAGCAGTTCTTC. The full variable domain, with segments outside the CDR3 supplied by the reference TRBV19 and TRBJ2-1 proteins, appears as DGGITQSPKYLFRKEGQNVTLSCEQNLNHDAMYWYRQDPGQGLRLIYYSQIVNDFQKGDIAEGYSVSREKKESFPLTVTSAQKNPTAFYLCATKMGGPYYNEQFFGPGTRLTVL.